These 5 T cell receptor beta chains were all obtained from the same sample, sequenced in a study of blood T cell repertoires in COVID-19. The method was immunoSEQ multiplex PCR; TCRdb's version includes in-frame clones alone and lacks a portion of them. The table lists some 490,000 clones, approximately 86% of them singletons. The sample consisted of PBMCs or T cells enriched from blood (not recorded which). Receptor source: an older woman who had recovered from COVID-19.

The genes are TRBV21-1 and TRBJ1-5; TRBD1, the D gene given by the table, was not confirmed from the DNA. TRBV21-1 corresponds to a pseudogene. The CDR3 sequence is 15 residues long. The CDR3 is CASSKVGQFFQPQHF. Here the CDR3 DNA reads TGTGCCAGCAGCAAAGTGGGACAGTTCTTTCAGCCCCAGCATTTT.

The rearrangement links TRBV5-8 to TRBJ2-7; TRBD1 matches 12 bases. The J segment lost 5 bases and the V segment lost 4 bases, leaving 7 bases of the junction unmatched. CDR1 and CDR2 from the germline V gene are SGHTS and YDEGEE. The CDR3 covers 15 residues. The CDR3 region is CASSAGTGGENEQYF. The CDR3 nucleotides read TGTGCCAGCAGCGCCGGGACAGGGGGCGAAAACGAGCAGTACTTC.

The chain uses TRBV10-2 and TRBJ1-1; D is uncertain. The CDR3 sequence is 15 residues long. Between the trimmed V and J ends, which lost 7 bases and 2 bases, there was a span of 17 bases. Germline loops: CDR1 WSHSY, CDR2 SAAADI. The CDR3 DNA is TGCGCCAGCACTCCCCTAGGTGACGGAAACACTGAAGCTTTCTTT. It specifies CASTPLGDGNTEAFF.

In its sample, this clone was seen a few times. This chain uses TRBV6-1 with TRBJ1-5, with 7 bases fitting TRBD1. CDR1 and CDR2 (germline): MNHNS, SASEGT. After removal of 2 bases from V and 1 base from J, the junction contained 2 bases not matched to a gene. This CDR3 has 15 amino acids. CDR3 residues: CASSEQGGSNQPQHF. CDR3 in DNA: TGTGCCAGCAGTGAACAGGGGGGAAGCAATCAGCCCCAGCATTTT.

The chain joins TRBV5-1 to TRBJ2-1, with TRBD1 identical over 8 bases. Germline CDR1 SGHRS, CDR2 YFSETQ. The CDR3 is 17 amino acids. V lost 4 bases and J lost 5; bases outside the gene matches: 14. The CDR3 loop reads CASSVRPGQGSDNEQFF. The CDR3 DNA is TGCGCCAGCAGCGTAAGACCCGGACAGGGCTCGGACAATGAGCAGTTCTTC.